This TCR beta chain is from a study of T cell responses to AZD1222 COVID-19 vaccine (dated by TCRdb to the early 2020s). Concerning the study at large: A total of around 240 trial participants underwent TCR sequencing, of whom 200 to 220 had received two doses of AZD1222 and about 25 had received two doses of the MenACWY control vaccine. Enrollment into the trials was organized by age into subgroups of 18-55, 56-69 and 70-plus years, and those subgroups contained about 160, 30 and 59 TCR-sequenced participants, respectively. Paper-wide results and their limitations: The 56-69-year group was small, and its depth increase did not reach significance, likely because of low power. Because no day 14 peak-response samples were available, the repertoires could be characterized only after the peak T cell response. Participants were mostly white British, with more females than males. The authors suggested clonal diversity may have been underestimated. Epitopes outside the regions mutated in the B.1.351 and B.1.1.7 variants were reportedly recognized by nearly half of the unique spike-specific TCRs. A significant rise in spike-specific TCR breadth and depth was observed after two AZD1222 doses relative to day 0 and relative to MenACWY recipients. Conclusions about previously exposed vaccinees are limited because only 5 or 6 AZD1222 recipients were SARS-CoV-2 seropositive at baseline. The whole spike protein was spanned by vaccine-associated CD4 TCRs, and dominant responses were seen in regions 160-218 and 743-854.

The time point label for this specimen denotes: about 28 days (+/-7) after the second vaccine dose. The treatment or condition label on this specimen signifies: meningococcal conjugate vaccine given as trial control. The vaccinee samples were drawn from two UK trials, COV001 and COV002, one of which was a single-blind randomized controlled phase 2/3 trial testing AZD1222 (ChAdOx1 nCoV-19) in healthy adults. For TCRbeta chain sequencing, PBMC samples from trial participants were taken at day 0 and at day 28 after the second dose. The CDR3 regions of human TCRbeta chains were analyzed by immunosequencing. In the authors' own workflow: TCRs in the repertoires were matched against a reference library of SARS-CoV-2-specific TCRs that had been generated with the MIRA antigen-specificity platform. Breadth meant the fraction of unique TCRs that were SARS-CoV-2-associated, whereas depth meant the fraction of total T cells that were SARS-CoV-2-associated. Each spike-specific TCR was assigned to its reactive spike region and to a CD4 or CD8 class using the MIRA data. Log10-transformed breadth and depth values were compared by one-way ANOVA with Sidak's multiple comparisons tests. Held by TCRdb, this immuneACCESS table contains in-frame sequences only and omits some clones. Under half of the omission traces to an unresolved V gene where checked; the cause of the rest is unknown. Clone size and V and J calls were adopted from that table, with D and trimming inferred from the DNA. The table for this sample lists around 130,000 clones; about 90% of them were counted only once. The leading ten clones occupy about 7.5% of the sample.

With regard to this clone: The specificity of this receptor is unknown. There are no base qualities to consult, and no much larger clone falls within one base.

The germline V gene yields SGHDT for CDR1 and YYEEEE for CDR2. The junction carries 14 bases between V and J, which are trimmed by 2 bases and 5 bases respectively. From the cysteine up to the phenylalanine, the CDR3 has a length of 14 residues. Of the read, only the CDR3 DNA is kept; its 42 bases are in frame from base 1. The TCR comes from an adult who received the MenACWY meningococcal vaccine as a control. Here the sequenced sample was peripheral blood, taken 28 days after the second dose of the MenACWY control vaccine. The V and J segments used are TRBV5-6 and TRBJ2-7; TRBD1 is a weak D gene call, 6 bases matching. The sequence in DNA is TGTGCCAGCAGCTTTGGTCAGGGGTGGAACGAGCAGTACTTC. Translated, this is CASSFGQGWNEQYF.